These T cell receptor beta chains were read from a single sample in a study of CD4 T cells in relation to SARS-CoV-2 and coronaviruses. No cognate antigen is known for these TCRs. The repertoire was sequenced with immunoSEQ multiplex PCR; TCRdb's copy has only in-frame clones and lacks some. The repertoire holds over 15,000 clones, with 70% to 85% as singletons. The sequenced sample was CD4+ T cells from PBMCs, cultured in vitro. The receptors come from a human donor in good health. The CDR3 runs from the conserved cysteine through the conserved F or W. D genes are given only for firm matches. The size of a clone is reported for some rows only, either as once, few or many, or as a class for expanded clones.

j_call v_call clone_size d_call cdr3_nt cdr3_aa
TRBJ2-2 TRBV9 - - TGTGCCAGCAGCGTAGACCCTCTCCGGGCCGGGGAGCTGTTTTTT CASSVDPLRAGELFF
TRBJ2-1 TRBV11-2 - - TGTGCCAGCAGCTTGGGCAGGTACAATGAGCAGTTCTTC CASSLGRYNEQFF
TRBJ1-1 TRBV29-1 - TRBD1 TGCAGCGCTTCGGACAGGGGAAGAGGCACTGAAGCTTTCTTT CSASDRGRGTEAFF
TRBJ2-1 TRBV5-1 - TRBD2 TGCGCCAGCAGCTTGGCCCTAGCGGGAGCTTATTTATACAATGAGCAGTTCTTC CASSLALAGAYLYNEQFF
TRBJ1-4 TRBV9 once - TGTGCCAGCAGGTCCCTCCGGGGGAGTGGCGGAAAACTGTTTTTT CASRSLRGSGGKLFF
TRBJ2-1 TRBV14 few TRBD2 TGTGCCAGCAGCCCCCGACTAGCGGGACCTAGAAGGGGGCAGTTCTTC CASSPRLAGPRRGQFF
TRBJ1-1 TRBV3-1/TRBV3-2 few - TGTGCCAGCAGCCAGGGCAGGAACACTGAAGCTTTCTTT CASSQGRNTEAFF
TRBJ1-2 TRBV7-9 - - TGTGCCAGCAGCTTAGATGAGGGGGGCTCCCTCTACAACTATGGCTACACCTTC CASSLDEGGSLYNYGYTF
TRBJ2-1 TRBV19 - - TGTGCCAGTAGTATAGCGAGCAGAGAGCAGTTCTTC CASSIASREQFF
TRBJ2-1 TRBV7-2 - - TGTGCCAGCACCCCACGGCAACGGCGGAGGAATGAGCAGTTCTTC CASTPRQRRRNEQFF
TRBJ1-2 TRBV28 - - TGTGCCAGCAGTTTACTCGGTGAGGGGATCGGGGGCAGAACTTATGGCTACACCTTC CASSLLGEGIGGRTYGYTF
TRBJ2-5 TRBV4-2 once TRBD2 TGTGCCAGCAGCCAAGAGGTACGAGCGGGGGTTAGCGTGGAGACCCAGTACTTC CASSQEVRAGVSVETQYF
TRBJ2-7 TRBV6-5 - TRBD1 TGTGCCAGCATAGGGACAGGGGGCTCCTACGAGCAGTACTTC CASIGTGGSYEQYF
TRBJ2-2 TRBV19 few TRBD2 TGTGCCAGTAGTACCCCCGGGACTATGACCGGGGAGCTGTTTTTT CASSTPGTMTGELFF
TRBJ2-7 TRBV6-1 - - TGTGCCAGCAGTGAATGGGAGGAGAACTACGAGCAGTACTTC CASSEWEENYEQYF
TRBJ2-2 TRBV7-3 - - TGTGCCAGCAGCTTAACCTCTGAGCGCTCCGGGGAGCTGTTTTTT CASSLTSERSGELFF
TRBJ2-2 TRBV19 - TRBD1 TGTGCCAGTAGTAGGGACAGGCTTTCGACCGGGGAGCTGTTTTTT CASSRDRLSTGELFF
TRBJ1-2 TRBV29-1 - TRBD1 TGCAGCGTTGAAGGGACAGGGAGGGGCGGCTACACCTTC CSVEGTGRGGYTF
TRBJ2-1 TRBV5-1 - TRBD2 TGCGCCAGCAGCTTGGTTGCCCGGGGGGGATACAATGAGCAGTTCTTC CASSLVARGGYNEQFF
TRBJ2-6 TRBV3-1/TRBV3-2 - - TGTGCCAGCAGCCGTGGCGTCTCTGGGGCCAACGTCCTGACTTTC CASSRGVSGANVLTF
TRBJ2-7 TRBV12-5 few TRBD1 TGTGCTAGTGGTCCCATCCGGACAGGGGGGCCTAACACAACCTACGAGCAGTACTTC CASGPIRTGGPNTTYEQYF
TRBJ2-7 TRBV10-1 - TRBD2 TGCGCCAGCAGTGACCAAAAAAGCGGGATTATGGGAGAGCAGTACTTC CASSDQKSGIMGEQYF
TRBJ2-3 TRBV15 - - TGTGCCACCAGCAGAGATGATAGTACGCAGTATTTT CATSRDDSTQYF
TRBJ2-2 TRBV5-6 - - TGTGCCAGCAGCTTGGTTGCGAGGAACACCGGGGAGCTGTTTTTT CASSLVARNTGELFF
TRBJ1-2 TRBV2 - TRBD1 TGTGCCAGCAGTGAAGCCAGGACAGGGGGAAATGGCTACACCTTC CASSEARTGGNGYTF
TRBJ2-3 TRBV30 - - TGTGCCTGGAGTATAAGCGGGAGCACAGATACGCAGTATTTT CAWSISGSTDTQYF